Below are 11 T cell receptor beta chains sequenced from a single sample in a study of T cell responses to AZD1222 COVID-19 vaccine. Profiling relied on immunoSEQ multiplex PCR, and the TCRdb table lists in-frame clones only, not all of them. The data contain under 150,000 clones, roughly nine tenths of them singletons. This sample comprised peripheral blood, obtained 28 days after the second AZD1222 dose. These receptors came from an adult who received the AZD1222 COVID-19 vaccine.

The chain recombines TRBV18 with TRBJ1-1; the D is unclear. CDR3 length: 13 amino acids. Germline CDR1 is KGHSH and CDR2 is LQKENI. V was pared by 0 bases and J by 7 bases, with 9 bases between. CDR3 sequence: CASSPPSVLEAFF. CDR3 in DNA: TGTGCCAGCTCACCACCCTCCGTACTTGAAGCTTTCTTT.

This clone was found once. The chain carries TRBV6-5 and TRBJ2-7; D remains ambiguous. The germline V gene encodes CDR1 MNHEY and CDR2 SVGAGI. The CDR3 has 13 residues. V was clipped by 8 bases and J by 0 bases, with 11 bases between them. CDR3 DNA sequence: TGTGCCAGCCGCGCGGCCAGCTCCTACGAGCAGTACTTC. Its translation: CASRAASSYEQYF.

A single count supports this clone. The CDR3 sequence is CASSLDGTGYEQYF. The DNA for the CDR3 is TGTGCCAGCAGCTTAGACGGGACAGGCTACGAGCAGTACTTC. The chain recombines TRBV11-3 with TRBJ2-7, with 8 bases that match TRBD1. This CDR3 has 14 amino acids. Germline CDR1 SGHNT, CDR2 YENEEA. J gave up 3 bases and V 0 bases, and 1 base lay outside the gene matches.

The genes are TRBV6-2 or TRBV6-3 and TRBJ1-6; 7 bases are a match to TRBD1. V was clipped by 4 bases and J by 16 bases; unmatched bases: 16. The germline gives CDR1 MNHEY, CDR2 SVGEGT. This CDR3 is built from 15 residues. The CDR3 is CASSSSGTDVIGLHF. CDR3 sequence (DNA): TGTGCCAGCAGTTCTTCCGGGACAGACGTAATAGGTCTCCACTTT.

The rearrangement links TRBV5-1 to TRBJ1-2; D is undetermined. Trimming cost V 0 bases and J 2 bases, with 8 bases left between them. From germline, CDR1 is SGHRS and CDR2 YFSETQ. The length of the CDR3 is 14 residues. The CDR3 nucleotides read TGCGCCAGCAGCTTGGTGGAAGGGAACTATGGCTACACCTTC. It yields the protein CASSLVEGNYGYTF. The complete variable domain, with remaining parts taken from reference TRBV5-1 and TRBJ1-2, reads KAGVTQTPRYLIKTRGQQVTLSCSPISGHRSVSWYQQTPGQGLQFLFEYFSETQRNKGNFPGRFSGRQFSNSRSEMNVSTLELGDSALYLCASSLVEGNYGYTFGSGTRLTVV.

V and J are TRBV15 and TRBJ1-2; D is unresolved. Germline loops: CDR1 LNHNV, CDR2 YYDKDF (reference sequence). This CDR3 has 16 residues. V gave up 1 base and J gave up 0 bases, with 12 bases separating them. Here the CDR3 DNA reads TGTGCCACCAGCAGAGGGGCCTTCGGGACTAACTATGGCTACACCTTC. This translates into CATSRGAFGTNYGYTF.

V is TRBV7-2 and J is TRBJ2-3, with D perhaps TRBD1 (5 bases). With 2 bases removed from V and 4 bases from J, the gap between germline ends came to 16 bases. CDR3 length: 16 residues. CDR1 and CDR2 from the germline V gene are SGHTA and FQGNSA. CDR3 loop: CASSLNADQGADTQYF. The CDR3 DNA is TGTGCCAGCAGCTTAAATGCGGACCAAGGGGCAGATACGCAGTATTTT.

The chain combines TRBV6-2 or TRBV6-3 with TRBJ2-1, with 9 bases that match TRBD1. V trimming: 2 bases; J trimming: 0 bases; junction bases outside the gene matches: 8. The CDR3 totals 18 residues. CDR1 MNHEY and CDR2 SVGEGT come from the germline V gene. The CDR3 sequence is CASSYDADRGGSYNEQFF. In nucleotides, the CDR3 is TGTGCCAGCAGTTACGACGCCGACAGGGGGGGCTCCTACAATGAGCAGTTCTTC.

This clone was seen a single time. CDR3 sequence reads: CASSLGSGQGNQPQHF. As DNA, the CDR3 is TGTGCCAGCAGCTTAGGTTCGGGACAGGGGAATCAGCCCCAGCATTTT. The rearrangement uses TRBV11-2 and TRBJ1-5; TRBD1 matches at 10 bases. The V gene end was trimmed by 1 base and the J gene end by 4 bases; junction bases not matched to a gene: 4. This CDR3 contains 16 residues. CDR1 and CDR2 from the germline V gene are SGHAT and FQNNGV.

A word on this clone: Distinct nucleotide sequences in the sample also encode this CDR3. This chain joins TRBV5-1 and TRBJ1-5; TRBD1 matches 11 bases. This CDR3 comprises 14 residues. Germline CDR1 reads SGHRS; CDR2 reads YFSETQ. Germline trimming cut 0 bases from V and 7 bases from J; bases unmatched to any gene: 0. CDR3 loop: CASSLGTGGQPQHF. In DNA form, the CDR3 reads TGCGCCAGCAGCTTGGGGACAGGGGGCCAGCCCCAGCATTTT.

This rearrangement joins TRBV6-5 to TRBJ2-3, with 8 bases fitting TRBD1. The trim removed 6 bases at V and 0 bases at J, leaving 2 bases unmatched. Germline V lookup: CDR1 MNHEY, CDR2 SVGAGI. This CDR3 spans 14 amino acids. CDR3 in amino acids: CASSRTGSTDTQYF. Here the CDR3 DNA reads TGTGCCAGCAGCCGGACAGGGAGCACAGATACGCAGTATTTT.